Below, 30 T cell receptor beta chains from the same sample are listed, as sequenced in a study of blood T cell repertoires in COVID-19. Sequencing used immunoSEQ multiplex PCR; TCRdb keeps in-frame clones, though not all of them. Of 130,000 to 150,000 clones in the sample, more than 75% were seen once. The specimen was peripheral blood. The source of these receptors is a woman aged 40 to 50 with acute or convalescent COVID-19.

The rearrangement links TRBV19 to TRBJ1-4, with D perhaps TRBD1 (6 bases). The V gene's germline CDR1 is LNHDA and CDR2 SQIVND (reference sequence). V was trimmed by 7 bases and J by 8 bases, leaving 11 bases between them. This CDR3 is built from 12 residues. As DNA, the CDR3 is TGTGCCAGTAAGGAGACAGGCGAAAAACTGTTTTTT. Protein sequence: CASKETGEKLFF.

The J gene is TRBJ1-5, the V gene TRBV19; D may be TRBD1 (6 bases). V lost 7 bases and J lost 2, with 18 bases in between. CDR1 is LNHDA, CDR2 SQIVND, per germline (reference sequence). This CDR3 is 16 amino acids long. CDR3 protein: CASTRGSPVGNQPQHF. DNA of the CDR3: TGTGCCAGTACCAGGGGATCACCAGTAGGCAATCAGCCCCAGCATTTT.

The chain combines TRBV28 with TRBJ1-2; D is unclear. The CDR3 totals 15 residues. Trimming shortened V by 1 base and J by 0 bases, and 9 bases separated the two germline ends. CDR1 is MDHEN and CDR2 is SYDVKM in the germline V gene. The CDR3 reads CASSLSGVPNYGYTF. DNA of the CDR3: TGTGCCAGCAGTTTATCCGGGGTTCCTAACTATGGCTACACCTTC.

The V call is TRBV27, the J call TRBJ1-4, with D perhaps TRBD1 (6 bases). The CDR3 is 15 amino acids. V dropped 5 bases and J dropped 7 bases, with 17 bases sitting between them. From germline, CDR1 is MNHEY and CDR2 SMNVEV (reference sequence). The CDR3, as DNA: TGTGCCAGCAGTCACAGGGTTACACCCCTTGAAAAACTGTTTTTT. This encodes CASSHRVTPLEKLFF.

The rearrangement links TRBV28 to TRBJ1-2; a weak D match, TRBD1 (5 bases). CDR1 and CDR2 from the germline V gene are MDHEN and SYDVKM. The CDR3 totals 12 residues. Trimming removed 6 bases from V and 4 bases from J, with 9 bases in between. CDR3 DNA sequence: TGTGCCAGCAGGGCAGGGTCCTATGGCTACACCTTC. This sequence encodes CASRAGSYGYTF.

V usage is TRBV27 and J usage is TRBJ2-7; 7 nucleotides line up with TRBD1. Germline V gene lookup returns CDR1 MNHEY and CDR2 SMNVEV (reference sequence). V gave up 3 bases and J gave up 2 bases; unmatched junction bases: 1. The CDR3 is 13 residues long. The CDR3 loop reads CASSFGTAYEQYF. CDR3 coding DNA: TGTGCCAGCAGTTTTGGGACAGCCTACGAGCAGTACTTC.

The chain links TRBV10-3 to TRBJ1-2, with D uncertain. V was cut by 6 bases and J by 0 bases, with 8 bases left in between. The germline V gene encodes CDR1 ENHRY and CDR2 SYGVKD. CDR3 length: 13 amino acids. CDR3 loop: CAIRLGPNYGYTF. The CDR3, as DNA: TGTGCCATCAGACTTGGGCCTAACTATGGCTACACCTTC.

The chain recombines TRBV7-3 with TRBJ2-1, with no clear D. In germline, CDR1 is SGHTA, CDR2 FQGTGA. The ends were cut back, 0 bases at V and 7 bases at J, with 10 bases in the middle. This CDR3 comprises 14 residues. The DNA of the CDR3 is TGTGCCAGCAGCTTAACGGGTTGGCGGAATGAGCAGTTCTTC. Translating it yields CASSLTGWRNEQFF.

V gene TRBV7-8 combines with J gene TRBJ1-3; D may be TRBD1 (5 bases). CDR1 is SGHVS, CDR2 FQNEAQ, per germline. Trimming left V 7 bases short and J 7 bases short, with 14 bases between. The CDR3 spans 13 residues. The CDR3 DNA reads TGTGCCAGCACCGAATCTAGGGGCAACACCATATATTTT. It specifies CASTESRGNTIYF. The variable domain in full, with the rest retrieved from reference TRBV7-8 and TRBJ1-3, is GAGVSQSPRYKVAKRGQDVALRCDPISGHVSLFWYQQALGQGPEFLTYFQNEAQLDKSGLPSDRFFAERPEGSVSTLKIQRTQQEDSAVYLCASTESRGNTIYFGEGSWLTVV.

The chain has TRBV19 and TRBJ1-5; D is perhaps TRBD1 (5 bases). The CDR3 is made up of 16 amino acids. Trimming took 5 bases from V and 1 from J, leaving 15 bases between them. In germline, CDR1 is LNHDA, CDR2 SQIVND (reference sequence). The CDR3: CASSPRTSLSNQPQHF. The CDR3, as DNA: TGTGCCAGTAGTCCTCGGACAAGTTTGAGCAATCAGCCCCAGCATTTT.

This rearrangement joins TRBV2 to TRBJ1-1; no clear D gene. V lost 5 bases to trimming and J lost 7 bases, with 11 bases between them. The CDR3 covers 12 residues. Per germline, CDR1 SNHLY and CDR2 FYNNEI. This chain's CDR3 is CASSPRGSEAFF. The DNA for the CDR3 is TGTGCCAGCAGTCCCCGAGGGAGTGAAGCTTTCTTT.

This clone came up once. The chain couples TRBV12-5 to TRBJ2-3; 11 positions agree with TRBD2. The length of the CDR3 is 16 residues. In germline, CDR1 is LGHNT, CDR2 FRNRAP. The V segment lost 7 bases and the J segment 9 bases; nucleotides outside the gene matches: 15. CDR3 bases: TGTGCTAGTGCCCCCGTATCCGGAGTAGCGGGAGGGACGCAGTATTTT. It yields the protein CASAPVSGVAGGTQYF.

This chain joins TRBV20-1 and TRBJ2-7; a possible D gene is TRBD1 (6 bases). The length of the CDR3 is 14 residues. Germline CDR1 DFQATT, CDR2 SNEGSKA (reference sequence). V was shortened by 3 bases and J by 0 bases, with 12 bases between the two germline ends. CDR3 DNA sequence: TGCAGTGCTAGTACAGGGACGAGCTCCTACGAGCAGTACTTC. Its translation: CSASTGTSSYEQYF.

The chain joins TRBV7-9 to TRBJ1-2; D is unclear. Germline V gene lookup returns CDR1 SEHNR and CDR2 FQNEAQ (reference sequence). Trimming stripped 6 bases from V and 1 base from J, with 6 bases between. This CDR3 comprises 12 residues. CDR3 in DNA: TGTGCCAGCAGGAGTAATAACTATGGCTACACCTTC. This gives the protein CASRSNNYGYTF. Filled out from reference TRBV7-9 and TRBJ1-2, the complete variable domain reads DTGVSQNPRHKITKRGQNVTFRCDPISEHNRLYWYRQTLGQGPEFLTYFQNEAQLEKSRLLSDRFSAERPKGSFSTLEIQRTEQGDSAMYLCASRSNNYGYTFGSGTRLTVV.

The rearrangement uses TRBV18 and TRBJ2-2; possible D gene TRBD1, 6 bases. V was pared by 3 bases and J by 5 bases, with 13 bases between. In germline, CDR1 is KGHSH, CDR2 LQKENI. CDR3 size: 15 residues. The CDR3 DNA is TGTGCCAGCTCACCCGGGGACACTGCTACCGGGGAGCTGTTTTTT. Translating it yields CASSPGDTATGELFF.

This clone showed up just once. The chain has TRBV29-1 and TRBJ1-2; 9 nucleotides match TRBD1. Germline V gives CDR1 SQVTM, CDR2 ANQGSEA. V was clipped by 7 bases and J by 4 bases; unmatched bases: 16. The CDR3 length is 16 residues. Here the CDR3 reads CSALTGGAATRYGYTF. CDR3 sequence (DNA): TGCAGCGCCTTGACAGGGGGGGCGGCTACCCGCTATGGCTACACCTTC.

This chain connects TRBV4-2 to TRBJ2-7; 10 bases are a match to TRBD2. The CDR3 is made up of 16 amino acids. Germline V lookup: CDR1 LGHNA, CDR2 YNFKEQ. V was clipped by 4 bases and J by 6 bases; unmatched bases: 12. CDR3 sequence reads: CASSPSRASGSVEQYF. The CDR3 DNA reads TGTGCCAGCAGCCCCTCGAGGGCTAGCGGGAGCGTCGAGCAGTACTTC.

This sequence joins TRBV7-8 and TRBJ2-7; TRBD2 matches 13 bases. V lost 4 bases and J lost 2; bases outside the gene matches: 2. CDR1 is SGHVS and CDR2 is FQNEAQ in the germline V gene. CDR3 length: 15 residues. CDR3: CASSSGTSGTYEQYF. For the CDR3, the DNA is TGTGCCAGCAGCTCTGGGACTAGCGGGACCTACGAGCAGTACTTC.

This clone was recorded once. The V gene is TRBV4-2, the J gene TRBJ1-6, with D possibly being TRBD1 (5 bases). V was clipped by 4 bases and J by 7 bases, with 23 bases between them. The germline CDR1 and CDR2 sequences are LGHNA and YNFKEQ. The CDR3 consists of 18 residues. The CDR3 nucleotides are TGTGCCAGCAGCCCCAATACTATCGTACAGGACCTAAATTCACCCCTCCACTTT. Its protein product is CASSPNTIVQDLNSPLHF.

CDR3 sequence reads: CASSPRGNEKLFF. The DNA for the CDR3 is TGTGCCAGTAGCCCTAGGGGTAATGAAAAACTGTTTTTT. V and J are TRBV19 and TRBJ1-4; D possibly corresponds to TRBD1 (5 bases). CDR1 and CDR2 from the germline V gene are LNHDA and SQIVND (reference sequence). Trimming left V 6 bases short and J 4 bases short, with 9 bases between. The CDR3 totals 13 residues.

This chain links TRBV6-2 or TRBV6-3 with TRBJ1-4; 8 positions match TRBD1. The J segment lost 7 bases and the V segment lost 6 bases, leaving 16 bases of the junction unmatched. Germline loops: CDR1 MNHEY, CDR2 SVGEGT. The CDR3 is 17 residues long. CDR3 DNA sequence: TGTGCCAGCAGCCCTCGGGGACAGGCTATCAAGGGTGAAAAACTGTTTTTT. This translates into CASSPRGQAIKGEKLFF.

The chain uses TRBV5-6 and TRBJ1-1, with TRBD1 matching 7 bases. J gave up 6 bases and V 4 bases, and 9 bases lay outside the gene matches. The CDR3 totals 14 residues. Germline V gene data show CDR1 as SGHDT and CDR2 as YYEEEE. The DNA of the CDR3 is TGTGCCAGCAGCGCACTTACAGGGGTGGCTGAAGCTTTCTTT. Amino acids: CASSALTGVAEAFF.

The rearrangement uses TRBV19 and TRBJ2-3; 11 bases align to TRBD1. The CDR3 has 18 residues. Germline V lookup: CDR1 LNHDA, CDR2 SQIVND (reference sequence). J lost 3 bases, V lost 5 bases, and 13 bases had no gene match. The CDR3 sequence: CASSQGQGAFFTTDTQYF. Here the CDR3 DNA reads TGTGCCAGTAGTCAAGGACAGGGGGCTTTTTTTACGACAGATACGCAGTATTTT.

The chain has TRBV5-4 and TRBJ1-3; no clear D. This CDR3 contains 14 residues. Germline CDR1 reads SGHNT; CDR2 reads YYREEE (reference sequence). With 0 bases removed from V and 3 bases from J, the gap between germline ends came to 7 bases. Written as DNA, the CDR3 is TGTGCCAGCAGCTTGGGAGGGTTTGGAAACACCATATATTTT. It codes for CASSLGGFGNTIYF.

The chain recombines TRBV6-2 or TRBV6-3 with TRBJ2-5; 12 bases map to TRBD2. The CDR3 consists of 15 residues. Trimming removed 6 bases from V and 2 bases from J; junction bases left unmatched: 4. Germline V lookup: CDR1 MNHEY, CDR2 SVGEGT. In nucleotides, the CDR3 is TGTGCCAGCAGCAGACTAGCGGGGGAACAAGAGACCCAGTACTTC. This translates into CASSRLAGEQETQYF.

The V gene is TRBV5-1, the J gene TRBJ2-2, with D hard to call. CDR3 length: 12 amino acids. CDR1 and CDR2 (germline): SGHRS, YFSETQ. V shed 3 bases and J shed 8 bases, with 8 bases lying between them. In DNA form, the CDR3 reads TGCGCCAGCAGCTCCCCCGGGGGGGAGCTGTTTTTT. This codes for CASSSPGGELFF.

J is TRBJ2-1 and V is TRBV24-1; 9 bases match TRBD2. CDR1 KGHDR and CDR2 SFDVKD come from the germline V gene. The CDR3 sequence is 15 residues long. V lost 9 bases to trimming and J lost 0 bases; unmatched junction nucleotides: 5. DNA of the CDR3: TGTGCCACCCAGTTAGCGGGGGCCTCCTACAATGAGCAGTTCTTC. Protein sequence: CATQLAGASYNEQFF.

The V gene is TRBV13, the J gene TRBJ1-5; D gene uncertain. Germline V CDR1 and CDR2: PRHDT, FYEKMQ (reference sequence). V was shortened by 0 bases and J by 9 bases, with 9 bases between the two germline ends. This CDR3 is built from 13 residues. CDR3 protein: CASSLGPSWPQHF. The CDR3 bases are TGTGCCAGCAGCTTAGGTCCCTCTTGGCCCCAGCATTTT.

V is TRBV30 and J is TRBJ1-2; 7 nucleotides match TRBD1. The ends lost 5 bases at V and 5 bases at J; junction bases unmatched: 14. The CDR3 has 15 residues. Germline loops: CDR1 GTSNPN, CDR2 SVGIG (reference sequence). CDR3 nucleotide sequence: TGTGCCTGGGACGATTCGGCAGGGGGTGGGTATGGCTACACCTTC. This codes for CAWDDSAGGGYGYTF.

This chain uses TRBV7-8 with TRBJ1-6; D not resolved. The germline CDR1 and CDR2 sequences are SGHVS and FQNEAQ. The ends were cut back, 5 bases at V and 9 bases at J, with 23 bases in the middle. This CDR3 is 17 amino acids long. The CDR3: CASSLRGGSQLSSPLHF. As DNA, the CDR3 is TGTGCCAGCAGCCTGAGAGGAGGCTCTCAGCTTAGTTCACCCCTCCACTTT.